These 2 T cell receptor beta chains share one sample of origin, sequenced in a study of tumor and adjacent non-tumor tissue in lung cancer. This sample's RNA came from whole unsorted tissue. Three rounds of nested PCR, following a modified ARM-PCR protocol, produced the TCRbeta library. One entry per CDR3 protein results from TCRdb running MiXCR on the multiplex PCR reads. The table shows under 150,000 distinct CDR3 sequences, with 66% occurring only once. The sample consisted of lung tumor tissue. These receptors originate from a man aged 25-45 years with non-small cell lung cancer.

This clonotype was picked up many times. J is TRBJ2-6 and V is TRBV6-6, with TRBD1 matching over 8 bases. This CDR3 comprises 18 residues. Germline lookup yields CDR1 MNHNY and CDR2 SVGAGI (reference sequence). Losses at the gene ends were 6 bases for V and 0 bases for J; bases not matched to a gene: 10. The CDR3 is CASSRLRTGSSGANVLTF. The CDR3 nucleotides read TGTGCCAGCAGCCGACTTCGGACAGGGAGCTCTGGGGCCAACGTCCTGACTTTC.

This clonotype has a handful of counts. CDR3 bases: TGCAGTGCTAGAAGGACAGGGGGTTTTTTTTACGAGCAGTACTTC. This translates into CSARRTGGFFYEQYF. The chain joins TRBV20-1 to TRBJ2-7; 10 bases are a match to TRBD1. Looked up from germline, CDR1 is DFQATT and CDR2 is SNEGSKA (reference sequence). J gave up 4 bases and V 2 bases, and 8 bases lay outside the gene matches. CDR3 size: 15 residues.